The next 24 T cell receptor beta chains were all read from a single sample in a study of blood T cell repertoires in COVID-19 (dated by TCRdb to 2018 to 2021). Preparation of the library involved the immunoSEQ multiplex PCR assay. Here the immuneACCESS table is served through TCRdb, limited to in-frame sequences with V and J called. Missing clones are a known gap in these copies; in checked studies unresolved V genes cover under half, and the rest lacks a known reason. The sample records more than 100,000 clones, around 84% of which are singletons. Together, the top ten hold roughly a sixth of the sample. Material: peripheral blood. The receptors originated from a woman older than 75 with acute or convalescent COVID-19.

J is TRBJ1-6 and V is TRBV5-6; 7 bases are shared with TRBD1. Trimming took 5 bases from V and 7 from J; bases not matched to a gene: 9. Germline loops: CDR1 SGHDT, CDR2 YYEEEE. CDR3 length equals 15 residues. The CDR3 spells CASSSTGTENSPLHF. In nucleotides, the CDR3 is TGTGCCAGCAGTTCCACCGGGACAGAGAATTCACCCCTCCACTTT.

The chain carries TRBV18 and TRBJ1-4; 7 bases align to TRBD1. CDR1 KGHSH and CDR2 LQKENI come from the germline V gene. The CDR3 consists of 14 residues. V lost 4 bases, J lost 3 bases, and 2 bases stayed unmatched. CDR3 residues: CASSQGTANEKLFF. The CDR3 DNA reads TGTGCCAGCTCACAGGGGACAGCTAATGAAAAACTGTTTTTT.

The genes are TRBV24-1 and TRBJ2-2; 7 nucleotides line up with TRBD1. There are 17 residues in the CDR3. Germline V gene sequence: CDR1 KGHDR, CDR2 SFDVKD. The J segment lost 4 bases and the V segment lost 4 bases, leaving 11 bases of the junction unmatched. The DNA of the CDR3 is TGTGCCACCAGTGACGCCGACAGGGCAGAGGGCACCGGGGAGCTGTTTTTT. Translation: CATSDADRAEGTGELFF.

This clone was observed once. The chain links TRBV6-1 to TRBJ2-2, with TRBD2 identical over 11 bases. This CDR3 is 16 amino acids long. The J segment lost 5 bases and the V segment lost 4 bases, leaving 6 bases of the junction unmatched. Germline-derived CDR1 and CDR2 are MNHNS and SASEGT. The CDR3 loop is CASSATSGRNTGELFF. The DNA for the CDR3 is TGTGCCAGCAGTGCCACTAGCGGGAGAAATACCGGGGAGCTGTTTTTT.

The V and J genes are TRBV30 and TRBJ1-5; D perhaps matches TRBD1 (6 bases). V was shortened by 5 bases and J by 1 base, with 12 bases between the two germline ends. Germline loops: CDR1 GTSNPN, CDR2 SVGIG (reference sequence). This CDR3 comprises 14 residues. The chain's CDR3 is CAWGRGGSNQPQHF. The CDR3 DNA reads TGTGCCTGGGGCCGAGGGGGAAGCAATCAGCCCCAGCATTTT. The variable domain in full, with the rest retrieved from reference TRBV30 and TRBJ1-5, is SQTIHQWPATLVQPVGSPLSLECTVEGTSNPNLYWYRQAAGRGLQLLFYSVGIGQISSEVPQNLSASRPQDRQFILSSKKLLLSDSGFYLCAWGRGGSNQPQHFGDGTRLSIL.

This sequence joins TRBV12-5 and TRBJ1-5; 7 nucleotides agree with TRBD1. Germline-derived CDR1 and CDR2 are LGHNT and FRNRAP. The CDR3 is made up of 15 amino acids. J was trimmed by 6 bases and V by 3 bases; bases with no gene match: 8. The CDR3 loop reads CASGFGRGSGQPQHF. The CDR3 DNA follows: TGTGCTAGTGGTTTTGGCAGGGGGTCTGGTCAGCCCCAGCATTTT.

V is TRBV7-2 and J is TRBJ1-3, with 7 bases aligning to TRBD1. CDR3 size: 15 residues. Trimming removed 4 bases from V and 1 base from J; junction bases left unmatched: 4. Germline V gene sequence: CDR1 SGHTA, CDR2 FQGNSA. This chain's CDR3 is CASSSDRASGNTIYF. The CDR3 DNA follows: TGTGCCAGCAGCTCTGACAGGGCTTCTGGAAACACCATATATTTT. Full variable domain (rest looked up from reference TRBV7-2 and TRBJ1-3): GAGVSQSPSNKVTEKGKDVELRCDPISGHTALYWYRQSLGQGLEFLIYFQGNSAPDKSGLPSDRFSAERTGGSVSTLTIQRTQQEDSAVYLCASSSDRASGNTIYFGEGSWLTVV.

The chain recombines TRBV27 with TRBJ2-5, with 8 positions matching TRBD2. The CDR3 is made up of 15 amino acids. CDR1 is MNHEY and CDR2 is SMNVEV in the germline V gene (reference sequence). V shed 0 bases, J shed 4 bases, and the junction held 4 bases outside the gene matches. CDR3 sequence: CASSLSIAGRETQYF. The CDR3 DNA reads TGTGCCAGCAGTTTATCTATAGCGGGGAGAGAGACCCAGTACTTC.

The chain combines TRBV11-2 with TRBJ2-1; the D is unclear. Germline CDR1 and CDR2: SGHAT and FQNNGV. This CDR3 has 13 amino acids. Trimming shortened V by 1 base and J by 5 bases, and 6 bases separated the two germline ends. CDR3 DNA: TGTGCCAGCAGCTTAGGCCGGGACAATGAGCAGTTCTTC. Translating gives CASSLGRDNEQFF.

This clone was picked up one time. This sequence joins TRBV7-9 and TRBJ1-1, with unresolved D. Germline V gene data show CDR1 as SEHNR and CDR2 as FQNEAQ (reference sequence). V was pared by 2 bases and J by 0 bases, with 4 bases between. The CDR3 sequence is 13 residues long. CDR3 loop: CASSLSVNTEAFF. DNA of the CDR3: TGTGCCAGCAGCTTATCAGTGAACACTGAAGCTTTCTTT. The variable domain in full, with the rest retrieved from reference TRBV7-9 and TRBJ1-1, is DTGVSQNPRHKITKRGQNVTFRCDPISEHNRLYWYRQTLGQGPEFLTYFQNEAQLEKSRLLSDRFSAERPKGSFSTLEIQRTEQGDSAMYLCASSLSVNTEAFFGQGTRLTVV.

This clone was counted a few times. The rearrangement joins TRBV18 to TRBJ2-5; D is perhaps TRBD2 (7 bases). The CDR3 length is 14 residues. CDR1 and CDR2 (germline): KGHSH, LQKENI. Trimming left V 2 bases short and J 6 bases short, with 13 bases between. The CDR3 region has the DNA TGTGCCAGCTCACCATCAGGGGAGGGGAAGACCCAGTACTTC. The encoded protein is CASSPSGEGKTQYF.

The V and J genes are TRBV19 and TRBJ1-2; D gene uncertain. There are 13 residues in the CDR3. The germline CDR1 and CDR2 sequences are LNHDA and SQIVND (reference sequence). V lost 3 bases and J 3 bases, leaving 8 bases between the germline ends. CDR3 loop: CASSIGLDYGYTF. The CDR3 nucleotides read TGTGCCAGTAGTATTGGGCTGGACTATGGCTACACCTTC.

The CDR3 region has the DNA TGTGCCAGCTCACCCGACAGGGGGCAGTTCTTC. Its protein is CASSPDRGQFF. The rearrangement joins TRBV18 to TRBJ2-1; TRBD1 matches 8 bases. Trimming removed 3 bases from V and 12 bases from J; junction bases left unmatched: 1. Germline CDR1 reads KGHSH; CDR2 reads LQKENI. This CDR3 spans 11 amino acids.

CDR3 DNA: TGTGCCAGCAGTTACTCCGTCCCAACTAATGAAAAACTGTTTTTT. Its protein is CASSYSVPTNEKLFF. The chain links TRBV6-6 to TRBJ1-4; D unclear. CDR1 is MNHNY and CDR2 is SVGAGI in the germline V gene (reference sequence). CDR3 length: 15 residues. V was shortened by 0 bases and J by 0 bases, with 5 bases between the two germline ends.

V is TRBV29-1 and J is TRBJ1-2, with D maybe TRBD1 (6 bases). This CDR3 is 15 amino acids long. Germline assignment: CDR1 SQVTM and CDR2 ANQGSEA. V was shortened by 0 bases and J by 2 bases, with 13 bases between the two germline ends. DNA for the CDR3: TGCAGCGTTGAAGATTTTGGCAGGGGAAACTATGGCTACACCTTC. Protein: CSVEDFGRGNYGYTF.

The chain carries TRBV4-1 and TRBJ1-1; TRBD1 matches 10 bases. The trim removed 4 bases at V and 1 base at J, leaving 6 bases unmatched. The germline V gene has CDR1 MGHRA and CDR2 YSYEKL. There are 16 residues in the CDR3. DNA of the CDR3: TGCGCCAGCAGCCTACTACGACAGGGGGCGAACACTGAAGCTTTCTTT. Its protein product is CASSLLRQGANTEAFF.

This rearrangement joins TRBV9 to TRBJ2-5; D might be TRBD1 (5 bases). Trimming removed 3 bases at V and 0 bases at J, with 9 bases between. The CDR3 sequence is 14 residues long. CDR1 SGDLS and CDR2 YYNGEE come from the germline V gene. CDR3 DNA sequence: TGTGCCAGCAGCGGGGGCGAGTACCAAGAGACCCAGTACTTC. This translates into CASSGGEYQETQYF.

V usage is TRBV11-2 and J usage is TRBJ2-5; 9 bases agree with TRBD2. The CDR3 spans 15 residues. Trimming took 5 bases from V and 4 from J; bases not matched to a gene: 8. Germline V gives CDR1 SGHAT, CDR2 FQNNGV. Written as DNA, the CDR3 is TGTGCCAGCAGCCGAACAACTAGCGGGCTAGAGACCCAGTACTTC. Translated: CASSRTTSGLETQYF.

V usage is TRBV18 and J usage is TRBJ1-4; 8 nucleotides match TRBD1. The CDR3 is 16 amino acids. Germline CDR1 is KGHSH and CDR2 is LQKENI. V gave up 4 bases and J gave up 7 bases; unmatched junction bases: 11. CDR3 nucleotides: TGTGCCAGCTCACTAGTCCGGGACAGGTCTATTGAAAAACTGTTTTTT. Translating it yields CASSLVRDRSIEKLFF. Drawing the rest from reference TRBV18 and TRBJ1-4, the complete variable domain is NAGVMQNPRHLVRRRGQEARLRCSPMKGHSHVYWYRQLPEEGLKFMVYLQKENIIDESGMPKERFSAEFPKEGPSILRIQQVVRGDSAAYFCASSLVRDRSIEKLFFGSGTQLSVL.

The chain recombines TRBV10-1 with TRBJ2-1; unclear D gene. The CDR3 contains 14 residues. CDR1 and CDR2 from the germline V gene are WNHNN and SYGVQD (reference sequence). V gave up 3 bases and J gave up 6 bases, with 12 bases separating them. DNA for the CDR3: TGCGCCAGCAGTGATTCCAGCGCAATCAATGAGCAGTTCTTC. This codes for CASSDSSAINEQFF.

This chain links TRBV3-1 (or the pseudogene TRBV3-2) with TRBJ1-1; D unclear. The CDR3 loop spans 12 amino acids. Germline values: CDR1 LGHDT, CDR2 YNNKEL (reference sequence). Trimming removed 4 bases from V and 4 bases from J, with 7 bases in between. CDR3 sequence (DNA): TGTGCCAGCAGCCCGCGGGGCACTGAAGCTTTCTTT. This encodes CASSPRGTEAFF.

V gene TRBV7-2 combines with J gene TRBJ2-3, with 10 bases aligning to TRBD2. Losses at the gene ends were 0 bases for V and 3 bases for J; bases not matched to a gene: 6. Germline V lookup: CDR1 SGHTA, CDR2 FQGNSA. The CDR3 loop spans 17 amino acids. The CDR3 region is CASSLAASGSGTDTQYF. The CDR3 nucleotides are TGTGCCAGCAGCTTAGCGGCTAGCGGGAGCGGGACAGATACGCAGTATTTT.

The genes are TRBV6-2 or TRBV6-3 and TRBJ2-5, with 7 positions matching TRBD1. In germline, CDR1 is MNHEY, CDR2 SVGEGT. This CDR3 spans 14 amino acids. V shed 5 bases and J 5 bases; nucleotides not matched to a gene: 8. The CDR3 DNA reads as TGTGCCAGCAGTGTAGGACAGGAGTTCGAGACCCAGTACTTC. Amino acid sequence: CASSVGQEFETQYF.

This clone was found once. This chain uses TRBV20-1 with TRBJ1-2; tentatively, D is TRBD1 (6 bases). The CDR3 has 14 amino acids. Germline assignment: CDR1 DFQATT and CDR2 SNEGSKA (reference sequence). Trimming left V 3 bases short and J 2 bases short, with 13 bases between. The CDR3 sequence: CSASSTGLNYGYTF. The CDR3 DNA reads TGCAGTGCTAGTAGCACAGGGCTAAACTATGGCTACACCTTC.